This TCR beta chain was obtained from a study of patients and donors after allogeneic stem cell transplantation. In TCRdb, the RT-PCR reads were re-called with MiXCR into one record per CDR3 protein. The table lists approximately 4,300 distinct CDR3 sequences, about 17% of them singletons. CDR3 length equals 13 residues. CDR1 SGHAT and CDR2 FQNNGV come from the germline V gene. V trimming: 5 bases; J trimming: 3 bases; junction bases outside the gene matches: 3. The chain uses TRBV11-2 and TRBJ1-1; 7 positions match TRBD1. This TCR was sampled from a human donor who was either an allogeneic HSCT recipient or a stem cell or donor lymphocyte infusion donor (not recorded which). It is not recorded whose cells these are; they may come from a transplant donor. Material for sequencing was blood, either unsorted or a sorted T cell fraction (not recorded which). Here the CDR3 DNA reads TGTGCCAGCAGCAGGGACAGTTACACTGAAGCTTTCTTT. Translated: CASSRDSYTEAFF.